The rows below give T cell receptor beta chains drawn from one sample of a study of T cell responses to AZD1222 COVID-19 vaccine. Here immunoSEQ multiplex PCR was the method, and the copy in TCRdb shows in-frame clones only, minus some. The sample has 140,000 or so clones, approximately 90% seen once. Sequencing was performed on peripheral blood, taken 28 days after the second AZD1222 dose. The receptors come from an adult who received the AZD1222 COVID-19 vaccine. Each CDR3 is given with its conserved first and last residue. A D gene is named only where the DNA matches it firmly. For some rows the clone size is stated as once, few or many, or as a class when expanded; others skip it.

J | V | D | size | DNA | CDR3
TRBJ2-5 | TRBV7-2 | TRBD1 | NA | TGTGCCAGCCTCGAGCGGACAGGGGGTTCTCCCGGCGAGGAGACCCAGTACTTC | CASLERTGGSPGEETQYF
TRBJ1-6 | TRBV18 | TRBD1 | NA | TGTGCCAGCTCACCAATCGCGGGACAGGGTGATTCACCCCTCCACTTT | CASSPIAGQGDSPLHF
TRBJ2-3 | TRBV6-2/TRBV6-3 | TRBD2 | NA | TGTGCCAGCAGTTACTCGGCGACTAGCGGGCTCGCAGATACGCAGTATTTT | CASSYSATSGLADTQYF
TRBJ1-4 | TRBV5-1 | TRBD1 | NA | TGCGCCAGCAGCCTCGGACAGGGCAATGAAAAACTGTTTTTT | CASSLGQGNEKLFF
TRBJ2-1 | TRBV24-1 | NA | NA | TGTGCCACCAGTGATTTTGGTAGGGCCTTCGGAGACAATGAGCAGTTCTTC | CATSDFGRAFGDNEQFF
TRBJ2-3 | TRBV5-1 | TRBD1 | NA | TGCGCCAGCAGCTTGGCTGGGACAGGGGAGTGGGCAACAGATACGCAGTATTTT | CASSLAGTGEWATDTQYF
TRBJ2-2 | TRBV11-2 | TRBD2 | few | TGTGCCAGCAGCTCAAAAGCGGGAGCGGGCGGGGAGCTGTTTTTT | CASSSKAGAGGELFF
TRBJ2-7 | TRBV5-1 | TRBD2 | NA | TGCGCCAGCAGCTTTGGGACTAGGGACGAGCAGTACTTC | CASSFGTRDEQYF
TRBJ2-1 | TRBV5-4 | TRBD1 | NA | TGTGCCAGCAACCGGGACAGCTACAATGAGCAGTTCTTC | CASNRDSYNEQFF
TRBJ2-7 | TRBV3-1/TRBV3-2 | TRBD1 | NA | TGTGCCAGCAGCCAAGAACCTTACAGGGGCAACGAGCAGTACTTC | CASSQEPYRGNEQYF
TRBJ2-5 | TRBV7-9 | TRBD1 | NA | TGTGCCAGCAGTTCCCAGGACAGGGGGACTGAAGAGACCCAGTACTTC | CASSSQDRGTEETQYF
TRBJ2-3 | TRBV6-4 | NA | NA | TGTGCCAGCAGTGCTCGAAGGGGGGATACGCAGTATTTT | CASSARRGDTQYF
TRBJ1-6 | TRBV6-6 | NA | NA | TGTGCCAGCAGCAGGGACTCCTATAATTCACCCCTCCACTTT | CASSRDSYNSPLHF
TRBJ2-1 | TRBV4-2 | NA | NA | TGTGCCAGCAGTATCTCCTGGGGTGTCGACAATGAGCAGTTCTTC | CASSISWGVDNEQFF
TRBJ2-1 | TRBV5-4 | TRBD2 | NA | TGTGCCAGCAGCCTCCTAGCGGGAGTAAATCCACTCTTC | CASSLLAGVNPLF
TRBJ2-5 | TRBV7-9 | TRBD1 | NA | TGTGCCAGCAGCTTCCGGACAGGCCAAGAGACCCAGTACTTC | CASSFRTGQETQYF
TRBJ1-1 | TRBV11-3 | NA | NA | TGTGCCAGCAGCTTGGAGAACACTGAAGCTTTCTTT | CASSLENTEAFF